The T cell receptor (beta chain) described here comes from a study of T-cell memory formation after mild COVID-19. Study context: Across donors, TCR clusters were largely donor specific.

This clonotype was counted a few times. CDR1 is SGHRS and CDR2 is YFSETQ in the germline V gene. The CDR3 runs 17 residues. Trimming at V came to 5 bases and at J to 2 bases, leaving 12 bases not matched to a gene. TCRdb redid the calling of the 5' RACE reads with MiXCR, one entry per CDR3 protein. The data contain under 300,000 distinct CDR3 sequences, around 8% of them seen just once; the ten biggest clones take up under 25%. The source of this sequence is a man aged 18-30 years who had mild COVID-19 (a few samples of this study predate the infection). Cell type and time point are not known. The chain combines TRBV5-1 with TRBJ2-1, with 8 bases identical to TRBD2. Specimen: PBMCs or a T cell subset sorted from them (not recorded which). The CDR3 reads CASSAGGRSITYNEQFF. The CDR3 DNA sequence: TGCGCCAGCAGTGCGGGGGGTAGGAGCATAACCTACAATGAGCAGTTCTTC. Based on the CDR3 plus reference TRBV5-1 and TRBJ2-1, the full variable domain is KAGVTQTPRYLIKTRGQQVTLSCSPISGHRSVSWYQQTPGQGLQFLFEYFSETQRNKGNFPGRFSGRQFSNSRSEMNVSTLELGDSALYLCASSAGGRSITYNEQFFGPGTRLTVL.